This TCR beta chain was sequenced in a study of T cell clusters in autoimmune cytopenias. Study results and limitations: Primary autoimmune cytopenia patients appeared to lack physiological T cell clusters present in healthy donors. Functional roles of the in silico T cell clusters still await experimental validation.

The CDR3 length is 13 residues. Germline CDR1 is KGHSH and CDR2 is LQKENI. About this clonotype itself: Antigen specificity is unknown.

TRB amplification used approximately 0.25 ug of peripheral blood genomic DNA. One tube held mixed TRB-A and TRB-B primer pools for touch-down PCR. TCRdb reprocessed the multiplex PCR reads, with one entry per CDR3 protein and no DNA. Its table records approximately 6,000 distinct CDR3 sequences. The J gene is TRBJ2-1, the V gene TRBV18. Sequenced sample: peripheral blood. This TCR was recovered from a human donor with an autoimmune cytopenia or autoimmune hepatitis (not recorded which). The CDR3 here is CASSPLMEHEQFF.